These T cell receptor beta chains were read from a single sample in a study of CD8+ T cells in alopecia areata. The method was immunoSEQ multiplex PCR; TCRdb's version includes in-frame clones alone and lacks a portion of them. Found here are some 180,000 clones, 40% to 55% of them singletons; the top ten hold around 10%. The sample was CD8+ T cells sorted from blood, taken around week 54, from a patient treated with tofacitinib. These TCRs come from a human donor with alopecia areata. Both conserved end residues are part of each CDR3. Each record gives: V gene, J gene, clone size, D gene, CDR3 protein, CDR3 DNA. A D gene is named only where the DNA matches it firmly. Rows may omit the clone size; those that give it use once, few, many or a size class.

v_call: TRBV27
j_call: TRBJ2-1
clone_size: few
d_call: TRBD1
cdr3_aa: CASSLEQGPYNEQFF
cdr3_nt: TGTGCCAGCAGCTTAGAACAGGGGCCCTACAATGAGCAGTTCTTC

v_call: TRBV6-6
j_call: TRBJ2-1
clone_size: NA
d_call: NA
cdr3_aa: CASRENLWAYNEQFF
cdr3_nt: TGTGCCAGCAGAGAAAACCTTTGGGCCTACAATGAGCAGTTCTTC

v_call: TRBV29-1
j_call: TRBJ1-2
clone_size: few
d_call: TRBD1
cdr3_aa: CSVPTGGLGYTF
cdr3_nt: TGCAGCGTACCGACAGGGGGCTTGGGCTACACCTTC

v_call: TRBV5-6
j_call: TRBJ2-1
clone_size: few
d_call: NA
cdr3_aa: CASSLVRQPNEQFF
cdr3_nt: TGTGCCAGCAGCTTGGTGCGGCAGCCGAATGAGCAGTTCTTC

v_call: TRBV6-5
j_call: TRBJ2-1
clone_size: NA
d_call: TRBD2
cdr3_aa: CASSVLAGAYNEQFF
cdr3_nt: TGTGCCAGCAGTGTACTAGCGGGGGCCTACAATGAGCAGTTCTTC

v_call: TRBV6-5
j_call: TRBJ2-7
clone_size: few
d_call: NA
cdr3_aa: CASSYSDNYEQYF
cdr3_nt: TGTGCCAGCAGTTACTCGGACAACTACGAGCAGTACTTC

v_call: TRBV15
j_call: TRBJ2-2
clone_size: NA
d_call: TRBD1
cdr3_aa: CATSTSDRAVTGELFF
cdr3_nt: TGTGCCACCAGCACCTCGGACAGGGCCGTCACCGGGGAGCTGTTTTTT

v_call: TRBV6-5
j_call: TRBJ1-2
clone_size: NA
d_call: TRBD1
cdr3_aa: CASSYSEGADGYTF
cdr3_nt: TGTGCCAGCAGTTACTCGGAGGGGGCGGATGGCTACACCTTC

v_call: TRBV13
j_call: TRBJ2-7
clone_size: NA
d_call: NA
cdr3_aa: CASKENGYEQYF
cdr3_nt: TGTGCCAGCAAGGAGAACGGCTACGAGCAGTACTTC

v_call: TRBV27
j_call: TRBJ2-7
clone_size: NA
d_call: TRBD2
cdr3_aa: CASSLRRGDFYEQYF
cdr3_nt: TGTGCCAGCAGTTTACGTCGGGGGGATTTCTACGAGCAGTACTTC

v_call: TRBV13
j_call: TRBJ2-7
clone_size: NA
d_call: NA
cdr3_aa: CASSLGRSRGEQYF
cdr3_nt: TGTGCCAGCAGCTTAGGCCGATCGAGAGGCGAGCAGTACTTC

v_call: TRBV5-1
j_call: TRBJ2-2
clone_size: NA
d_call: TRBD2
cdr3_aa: CASSPRTSGGAEWPGELFF
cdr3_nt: TGCGCCAGCAGCCCAAGGACTAGCGGGGGGGCCGAGTGGCCCGGGGAGCTGTTTTTT

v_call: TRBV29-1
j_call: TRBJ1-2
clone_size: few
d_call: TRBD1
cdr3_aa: CSVGTGPYGYTF
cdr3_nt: TGCAGCGTCGGGACAGGTCCCTATGGCTACACCTTC

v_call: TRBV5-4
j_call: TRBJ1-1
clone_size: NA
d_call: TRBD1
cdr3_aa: CASSLDRGLSEAFF
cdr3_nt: TGTGCCAGCAGCTTGGACAGGGGGTTGTCTGAAGCTTTCTTT

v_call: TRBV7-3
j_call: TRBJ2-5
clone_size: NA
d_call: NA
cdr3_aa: CASSRNAETQYF
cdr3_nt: TGTGCCAGCAGCCGCAATGCGGAGACCCAGTACTTC

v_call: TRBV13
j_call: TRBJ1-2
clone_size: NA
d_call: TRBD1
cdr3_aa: CASSLGRQGKNGYTF
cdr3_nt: TGTGCCAGCAGCTTAGGCCGACAGGGAAAAAATGGCTACACCTTC

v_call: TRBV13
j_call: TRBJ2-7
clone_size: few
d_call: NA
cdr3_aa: CASSPNRDSTRGEQYF
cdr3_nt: TGTGCCAGCAGCCCAAACCGGGACTCTACAAGGGGAGAGCAGTACTTC

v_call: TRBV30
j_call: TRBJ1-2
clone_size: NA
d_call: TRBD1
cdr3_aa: CACPRDSYGYTF
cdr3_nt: TGTGCCTGTCCGAGGGACAGCTATGGCTACACCTTC

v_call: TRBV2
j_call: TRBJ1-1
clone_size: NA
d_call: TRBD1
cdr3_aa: CASSADRGGTEAFF
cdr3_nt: TGTGCCAGCAGCGCCGACAGGGGAGGGACTGAAGCTTTCTTT

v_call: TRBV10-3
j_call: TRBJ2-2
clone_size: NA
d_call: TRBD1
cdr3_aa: CAISGQGHTGELFF
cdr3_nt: TGTGCCATCAGCGGACAGGGACACACCGGGGAGCTGTTTTTT

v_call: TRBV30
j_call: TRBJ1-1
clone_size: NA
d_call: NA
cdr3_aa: CALQGEAFF
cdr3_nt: TGTGCCCTCCAGGGTGAAGCTTTCTTT

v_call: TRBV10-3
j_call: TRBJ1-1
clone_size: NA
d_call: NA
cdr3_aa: CAISSTGMNTEAFF
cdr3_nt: TGTGCCATCAGTTCGACAGGTATGAACACTGAAGCTTTCTTT

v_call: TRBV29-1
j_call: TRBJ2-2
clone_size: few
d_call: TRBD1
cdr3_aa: CSAWDSVPGELFF
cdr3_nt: TGCAGCGCCTGGGACAGCGTGCCCGGGGAGCTGTTTTTT

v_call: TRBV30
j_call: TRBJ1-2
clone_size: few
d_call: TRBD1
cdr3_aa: CAWSTRTGDYYGYTF
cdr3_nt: TGTGCCTGGAGTACTCGGACAGGAGACTACTATGGCTACACCTTC

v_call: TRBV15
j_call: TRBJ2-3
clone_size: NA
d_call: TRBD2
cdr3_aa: CATSRDSGGETDTQYF
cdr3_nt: TGTGCCACCAGCAGAGATTCCGGGGGGGAGACAGATACGCAGTATTTT

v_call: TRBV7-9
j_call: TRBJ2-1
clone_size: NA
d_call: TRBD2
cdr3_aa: CASSLVGLAYNEQFF
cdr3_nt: TGTGCCAGCAGCTTAGTAGGACTAGCCTACAATGAGCAGTTCTTC

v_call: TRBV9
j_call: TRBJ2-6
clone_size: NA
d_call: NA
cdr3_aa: CASSVYSGANVLTF
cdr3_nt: TGTGCCAGCAGCGTGTACTCTGGGGCCAACGTCCTGACTTTC

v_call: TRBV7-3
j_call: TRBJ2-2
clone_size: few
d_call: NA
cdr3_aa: CASSLIPRRSANTGELFF
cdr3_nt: TGTGCCAGCAGCTTGATTCCCCGGAGATCCGCGAACACCGGGGAGCTGTTTTTT

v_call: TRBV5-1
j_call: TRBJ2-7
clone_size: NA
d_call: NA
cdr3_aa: CASSPDGYEQYF
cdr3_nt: TGCGCCAGCAGCCCGGACGGATACGAGCAGTACTTC

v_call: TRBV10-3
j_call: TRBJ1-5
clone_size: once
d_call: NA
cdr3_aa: CAIKGNGNQPQHF
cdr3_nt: TGTGCCATCAAGGGTAACGGCAATCAGCCCCAGCATTTT

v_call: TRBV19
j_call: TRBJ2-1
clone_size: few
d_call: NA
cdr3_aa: CASSETMVGYNEQFF
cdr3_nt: TGTGCCAGTAGTGAAACAATGGTGGGGTACAATGAGCAGTTCTTC

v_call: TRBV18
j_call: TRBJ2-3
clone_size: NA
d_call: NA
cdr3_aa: CASSPPIIDGGPSTDTQYF
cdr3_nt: TGTGCCAGCTCACCACCTATAATTGACGGGGGACCTAGCACAGATACGCAGTATTTT

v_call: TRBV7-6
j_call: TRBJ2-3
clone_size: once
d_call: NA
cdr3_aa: CASSLEGFSTDTQYF
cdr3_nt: TGTGCCAGCAGCCTGGAGGGTTTTAGCACAGATACGCAGTATTTT

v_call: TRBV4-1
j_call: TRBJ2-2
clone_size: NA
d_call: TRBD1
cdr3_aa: CASSHAGTGGTGELFF
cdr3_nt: TGCGCCAGCAGCCATGCCGGGACAGGGGGCACCGGGGAGCTGTTTTTT

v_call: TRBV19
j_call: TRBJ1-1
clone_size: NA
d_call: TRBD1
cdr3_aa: CASSRGQAGWAEAFF
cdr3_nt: TGTGCCAGTAGTAGGGGACAGGCCGGTTGGGCTGAAGCTTTCTTT

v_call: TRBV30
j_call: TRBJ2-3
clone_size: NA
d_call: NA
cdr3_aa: CAWSPGSRGADTQYF
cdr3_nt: TGTGCCTGGAGTCCTGGATCCCGGGGCGCAGATACGCAGTATTTT

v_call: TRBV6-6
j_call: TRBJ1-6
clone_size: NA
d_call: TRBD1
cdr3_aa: CASRGTGAYSPLHF
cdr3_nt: TGTGCCAGCAGGGGGACAGGGGCGTATTCACCCCTCCACTTT

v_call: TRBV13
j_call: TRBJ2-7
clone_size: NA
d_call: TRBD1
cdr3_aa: CASSSTGTGPYEQYF
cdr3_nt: TGTGCCAGCAGCTCTACCGGGACAGGGCCTTACGAGCAGTACTTC

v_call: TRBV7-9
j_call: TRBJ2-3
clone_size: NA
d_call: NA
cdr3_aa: CASSLGEVADTQYF
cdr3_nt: TGTGCCAGCAGCTTAGGAGAGGTCGCAGATACGCAGTATTTT

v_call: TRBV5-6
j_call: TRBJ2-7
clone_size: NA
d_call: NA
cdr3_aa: CASSSIYEQYF
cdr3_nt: TGTGCCAGCAGCTCGATCTACGAGCAGTACTTC

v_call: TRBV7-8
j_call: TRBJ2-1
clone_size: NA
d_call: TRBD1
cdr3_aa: CASSSSTGAGYNEQFF
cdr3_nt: TGTGCCAGCAGCTCTTCGACAGGGGCGGGATACAATGAGCAGTTCTTC

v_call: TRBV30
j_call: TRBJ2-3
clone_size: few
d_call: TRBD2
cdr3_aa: CAWRAGRSTDTQYF
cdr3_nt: TGTGCCTGGAGAGCGGGGAGGAGCACAGATACGCAGTATTTT

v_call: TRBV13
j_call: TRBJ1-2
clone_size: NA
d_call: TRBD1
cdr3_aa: CASSQRDRGAIHGYTF
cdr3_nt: TGTGCCAGCAGCCAACGGGACAGGGGCGCGATTCATGGCTACACCTTC

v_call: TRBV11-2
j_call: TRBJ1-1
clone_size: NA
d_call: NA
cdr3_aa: CASSLVGEGVTEAFF
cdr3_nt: TGTGCCAGCAGCTTGGTAGGGGAGGGGGTCACTGAAGCTTTCTTT

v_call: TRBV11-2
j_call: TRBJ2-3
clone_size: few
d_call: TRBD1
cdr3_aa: CASSPPGRGQVGNF
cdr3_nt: TGTGCCAGCAGCCCTCCGGGGCGGGGACAGGTGGGGAATTTT

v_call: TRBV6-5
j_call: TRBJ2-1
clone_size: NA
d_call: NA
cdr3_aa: CASSYSGYEQFF
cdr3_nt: TGTGCCAGCAGTTACTCGGGATATGAGCAGTTCTTC

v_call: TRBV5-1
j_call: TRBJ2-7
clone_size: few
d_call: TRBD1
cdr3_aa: CASSLVTGTVSYEQYF
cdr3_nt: TGCGCCAGCAGCTTAGTTACCGGGACAGTCTCCTACGAGCAGTACTTC

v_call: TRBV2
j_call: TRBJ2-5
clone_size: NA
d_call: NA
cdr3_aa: CASNAGGTQYF
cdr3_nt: TGTGCCAGCAATGCCGGTGGCACCCAGTACTTC

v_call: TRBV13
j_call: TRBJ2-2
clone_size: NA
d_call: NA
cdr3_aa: CASSPEFTGELFF
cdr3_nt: TGTGCCAGCAGCCCAGAGTTCACCGGGGAGCTGTTTTTT

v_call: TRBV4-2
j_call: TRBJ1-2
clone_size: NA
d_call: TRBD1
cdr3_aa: CAAGQGNYGYTF
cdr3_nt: TGTGCCGCCGGACAGGGGAACTATGGCTACACCTTC

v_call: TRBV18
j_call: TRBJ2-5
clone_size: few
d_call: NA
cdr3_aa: CASSPLGVETQYF
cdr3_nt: TGTGCCAGCTCACCACTGGGAGTGGAGACCCAGTACTTC

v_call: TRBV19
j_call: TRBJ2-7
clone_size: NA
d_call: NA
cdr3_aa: CASSSRTESYEQYF
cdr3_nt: TGTGCCAGTAGTTCACGGACGGAGTCCTACGAGCAGTACTTC

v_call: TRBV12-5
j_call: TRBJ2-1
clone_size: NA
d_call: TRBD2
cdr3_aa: CASTTEYSGGEQFF
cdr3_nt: TGTGCTAGTACGACTGAATATAGCGGGGGGGAGCAGTTCTTC

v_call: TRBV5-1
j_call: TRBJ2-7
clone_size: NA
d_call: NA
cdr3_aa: CASSFQGWDYEQYF
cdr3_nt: TGCGCCAGCAGCTTTCAGGGTTGGGACTACGAGCAGTACTTC

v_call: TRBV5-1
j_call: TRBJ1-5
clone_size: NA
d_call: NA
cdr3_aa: CASSLRLGQPQHF
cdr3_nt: TGCGCCAGCAGCTTGAGGCTAGGGCAGCCCCAGCATTTT

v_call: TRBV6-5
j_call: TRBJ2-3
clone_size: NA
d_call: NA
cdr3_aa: CASSYSGTSTDTQYF
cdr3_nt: TGTGCCAGCAGTTACTCGGGGACTAGCACAGATACGCAGTATTTT

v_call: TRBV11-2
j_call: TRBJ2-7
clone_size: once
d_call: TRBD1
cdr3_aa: CASSATDRGDEQYF
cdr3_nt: TGTGCCAGCAGCGCTACGGACAGGGGGGACGAGCAGTACTTC

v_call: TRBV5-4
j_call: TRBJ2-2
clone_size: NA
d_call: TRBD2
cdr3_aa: CAIKSGGTGELFF
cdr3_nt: TGTGCCATCAAATCCGGGGGGACGGGGGAGCTGTTTTTT

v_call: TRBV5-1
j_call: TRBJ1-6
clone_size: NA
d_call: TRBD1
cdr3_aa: CASSVASLDRGNSPLHF
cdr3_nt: TGCGCCAGCAGCGTCGCTTCCCTTGACAGGGGTAATTCACCCCTCCACTTT